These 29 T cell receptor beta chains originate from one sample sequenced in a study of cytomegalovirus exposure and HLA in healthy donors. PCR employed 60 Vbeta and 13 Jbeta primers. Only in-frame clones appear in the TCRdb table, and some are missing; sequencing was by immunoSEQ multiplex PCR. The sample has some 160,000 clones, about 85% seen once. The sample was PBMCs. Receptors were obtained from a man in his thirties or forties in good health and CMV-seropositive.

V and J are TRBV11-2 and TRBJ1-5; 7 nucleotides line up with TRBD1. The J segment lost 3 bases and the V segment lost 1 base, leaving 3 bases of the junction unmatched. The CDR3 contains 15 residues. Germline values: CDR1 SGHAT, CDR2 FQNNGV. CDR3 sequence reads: CASSLAGGYNQPQHF. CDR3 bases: TGTGCCAGCAGCTTAGCAGGGGGGTACAATCAGCCCCAGCATTTT. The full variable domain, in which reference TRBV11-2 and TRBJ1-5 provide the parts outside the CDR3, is EAGVAQSPRYKIIEKRQSVAFWCNPISGHATLYWYQQILGQGPKLLIQFQNNGVVDDSQLPKDRFSAERLKGVDSTLKIQPAKLEDSAVYLCASSLAGGYNQPQHFGDGTRLSIL.

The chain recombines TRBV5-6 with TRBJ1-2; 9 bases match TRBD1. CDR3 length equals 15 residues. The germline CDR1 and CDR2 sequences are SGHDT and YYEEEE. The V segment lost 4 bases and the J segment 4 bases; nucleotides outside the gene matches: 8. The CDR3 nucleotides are TGTGCCAGCAGCCCCGGGACAGGGACCCTCTATGGCTACACCTTC. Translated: CASSPGTGTLYGYTF. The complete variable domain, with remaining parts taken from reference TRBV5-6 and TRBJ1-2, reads DAGVTQSPTHLIKTRGQQVTLRCSPKSGHDTVSWYQQALGQGPQFIFQYYEEEERQRGNFPDRFSGHQFPNYSSELNVNALLLGDSALYLCASSPGTGTLYGYTFGSGTRLTVV.

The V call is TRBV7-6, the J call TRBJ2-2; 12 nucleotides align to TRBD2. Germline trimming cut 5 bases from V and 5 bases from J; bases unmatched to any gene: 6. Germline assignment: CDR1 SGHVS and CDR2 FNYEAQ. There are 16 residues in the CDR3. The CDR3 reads CASSHSGTSGTGELFF. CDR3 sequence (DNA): TGTGCCAGCAGCCACAGCGGGACTAGCGGGACCGGGGAGCTGTTTTTT.

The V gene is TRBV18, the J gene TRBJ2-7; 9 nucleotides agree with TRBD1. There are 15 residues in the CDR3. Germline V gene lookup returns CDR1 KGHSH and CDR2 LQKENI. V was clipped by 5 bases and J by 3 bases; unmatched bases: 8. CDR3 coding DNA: TGTGCCAGCTCAACTCTACGACAGGGGGTCTACGAGCAGTACTTC. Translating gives CASSTLRQGVYEQYF. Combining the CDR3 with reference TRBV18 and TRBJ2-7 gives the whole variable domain NAGVMQNPRHLVRRRGQEARLRCSPMKGHSHVYWYRQLPEEGLKFMVYLQKENIIDESGMPKERFSAEFPKEGPSILRIQQVVRGDSAAYFCASSTLRQGVYEQYFGPGTRLTVT.

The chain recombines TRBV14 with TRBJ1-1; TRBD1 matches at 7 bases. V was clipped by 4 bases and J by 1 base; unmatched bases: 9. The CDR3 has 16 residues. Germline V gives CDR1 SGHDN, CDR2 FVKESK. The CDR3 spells CASSPRTGAANTEAFF. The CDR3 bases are TGTGCCAGCAGCCCGCGGACAGGCGCCGCGAACACTGAAGCTTTCTTT.

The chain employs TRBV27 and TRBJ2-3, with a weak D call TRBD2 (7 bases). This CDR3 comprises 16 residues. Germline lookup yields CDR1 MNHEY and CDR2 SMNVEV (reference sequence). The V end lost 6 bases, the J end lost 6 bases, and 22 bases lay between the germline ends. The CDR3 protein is CASRSGGGRGRDTQYF. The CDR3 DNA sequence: TGTGCCAGCAGGAGTGGGGGCGGGAGAGGGCGGGATACGCAGTATTTT.

Here the CDR3 reads CASSDRTGTGANVLTF. CDR3 in DNA: TGTGCCAGCAGTGACCGGACAGGGACTGGGGCCAACGTCCTGACTTTC. The V and J genes are TRBV2 and TRBJ2-6; 8 nucleotides line up with TRBD1. V shed 3 bases and J 2 bases; nucleotides not matched to a gene: 3. The CDR3 runs to 16 residues. CDR1 and CDR2 (germline): SNHLY, FYNNEI.

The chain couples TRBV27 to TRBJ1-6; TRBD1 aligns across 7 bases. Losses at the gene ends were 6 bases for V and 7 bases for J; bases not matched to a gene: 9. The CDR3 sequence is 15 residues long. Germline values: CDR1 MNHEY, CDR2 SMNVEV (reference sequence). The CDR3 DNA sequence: TGTGCCAGCAGATCGGGCAGGGGGTCCAATTCACCCCTCCACTTT. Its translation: CASRSGRGSNSPLHF.

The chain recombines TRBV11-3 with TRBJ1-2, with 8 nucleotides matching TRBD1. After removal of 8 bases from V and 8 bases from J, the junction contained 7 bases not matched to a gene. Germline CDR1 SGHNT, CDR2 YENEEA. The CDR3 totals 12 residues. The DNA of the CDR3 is TGTGCCAGCGGTGACAGGGGTGGCGGCTACACCTTC. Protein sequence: CASGDRGGGYTF.

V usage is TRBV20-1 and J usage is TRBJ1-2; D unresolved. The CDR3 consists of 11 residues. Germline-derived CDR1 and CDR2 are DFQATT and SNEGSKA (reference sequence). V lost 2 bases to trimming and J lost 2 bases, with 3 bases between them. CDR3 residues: CSARQNYGYTF. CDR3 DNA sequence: TGCAGTGCTAGACAGAACTATGGCTACACCTTC.

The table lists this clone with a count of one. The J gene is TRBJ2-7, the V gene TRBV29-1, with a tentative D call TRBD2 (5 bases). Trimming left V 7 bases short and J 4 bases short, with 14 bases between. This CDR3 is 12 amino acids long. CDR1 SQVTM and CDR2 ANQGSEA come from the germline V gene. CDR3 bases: TGCAGCGCCGGACTGGGGATTTACGAGCAGTACTTC. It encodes CSAGLGIYEQYF.

The CDR3 sequence is CASSFSSGGLDTQYF. For the CDR3, the DNA is TGTGCCAGCAGCTTTTCTAGCGGAGGGTTAGATACGCAGTATTTT. V is TRBV5-4 and J is TRBJ2-3, with 7 bases identical to TRBD2. The V gene end was trimmed by 2 bases and the J gene end by 5 bases; junction bases not matched to a gene: 8. Per germline, CDR1 SGHNT and CDR2 YYREEE (reference sequence). The CDR3 length is 15 residues.

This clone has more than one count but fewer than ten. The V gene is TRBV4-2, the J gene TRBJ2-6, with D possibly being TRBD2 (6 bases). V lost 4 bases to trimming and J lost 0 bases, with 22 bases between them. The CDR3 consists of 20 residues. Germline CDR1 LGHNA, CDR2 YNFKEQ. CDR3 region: CASSPIVDYSVSSGANVLTF. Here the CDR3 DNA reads TGTGCCAGCAGCCCCATTGTGGACTACTCTGTCTCCTCTGGGGCCAACGTCCTGACTTTC.

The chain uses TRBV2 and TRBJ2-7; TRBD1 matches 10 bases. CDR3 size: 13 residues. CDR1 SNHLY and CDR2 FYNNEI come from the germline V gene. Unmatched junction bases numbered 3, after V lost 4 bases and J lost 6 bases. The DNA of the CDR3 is TGTGCCAGCAGTGGACAGGGGGCGGCCGAGCAGTACTTC. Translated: CASSGQGAAEQYF. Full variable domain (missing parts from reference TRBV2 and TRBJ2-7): EPEVTQTPSHQVTQMGQEVILRCVPISNHLYFYWYRQILGQKVEFLVSFYNNEISEKSEIFDDQFSVERPDGSNFTLKIRSTKLEDSAMYFCASSGQGAAEQYFGPGTRLTVT.

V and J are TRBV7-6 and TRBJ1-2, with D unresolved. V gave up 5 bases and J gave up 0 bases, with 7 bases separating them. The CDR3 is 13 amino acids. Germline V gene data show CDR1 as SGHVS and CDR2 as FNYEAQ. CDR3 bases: TGTGCCAGCAGCCCTACAGCTAACTATGGCTACACCTTC. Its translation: CASSPTANYGYTF. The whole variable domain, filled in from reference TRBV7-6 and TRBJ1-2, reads GAGVSQSPRYKVTKRGQDVALRCDPISGHVSLYWYRQALGQGPEFLTYFNYEAQQDKSGLPNDRFSAERPEGSISTLTIQRTEQRDSAMYRCASSPTANYGYTFGSGTRLTVV.

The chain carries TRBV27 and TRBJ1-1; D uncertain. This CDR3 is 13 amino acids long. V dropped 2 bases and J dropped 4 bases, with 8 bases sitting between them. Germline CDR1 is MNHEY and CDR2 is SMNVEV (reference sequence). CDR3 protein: CASSLRGGTEAFF. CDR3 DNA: TGTGCCAGCAGTTTACGTGGAGGCACTGAAGCTTTCTTT.

The DNA for the CDR3 is TGTGCCAGCAGCTTAGAACCGGGACAGGGACTTTATGGCTACACCTTC. It specifies CASSLEPGQGLYGYTF. This chain connects TRBV11-2 to TRBJ1-2; 9 nucleotides match TRBD1. There are 16 residues in the CDR3. Per germline, CDR1 SGHAT and CDR2 FQNNGV. The J segment lost 5 bases and the V segment lost 0 bases, leaving 7 bases of the junction unmatched. Full variable domain (rest looked up from reference TRBV11-2 and TRBJ1-2): EAGVAQSPRYKIIEKRQSVAFWCNPISGHATLYWYQQILGQGPKLLIQFQNNGVVDDSQLPKDRFSAERLKGVDSTLKIQPAKLEDSAVYLCASSLEPGQGLYGYTFGSGTRLTVV.

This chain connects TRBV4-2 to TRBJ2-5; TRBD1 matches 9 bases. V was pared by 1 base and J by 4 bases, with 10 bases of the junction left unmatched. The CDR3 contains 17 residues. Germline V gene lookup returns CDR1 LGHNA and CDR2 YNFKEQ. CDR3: CASSQVPQGQGAETQYF. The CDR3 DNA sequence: TGTGCCAGCAGCCAAGTCCCTCAGGGACAGGGAGCAGAGACCCAGTACTTC.

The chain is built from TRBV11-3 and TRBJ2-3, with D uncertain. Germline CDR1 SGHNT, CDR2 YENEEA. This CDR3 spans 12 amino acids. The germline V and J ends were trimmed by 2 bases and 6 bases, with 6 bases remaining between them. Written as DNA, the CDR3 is TGTGCCAGCAGCTTACAAGAGGATACGCAGTATTTT. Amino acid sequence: CASSLQEDTQYF.

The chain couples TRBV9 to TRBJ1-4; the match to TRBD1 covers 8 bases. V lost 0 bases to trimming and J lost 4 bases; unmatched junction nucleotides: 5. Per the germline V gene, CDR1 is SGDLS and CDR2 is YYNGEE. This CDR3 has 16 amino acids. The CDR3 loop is CASSVAGQGHNEKLFF. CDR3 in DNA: TGTGCCAGCAGCGTAGCCGGACAGGGCCATAATGAAAAACTGTTTTTT.

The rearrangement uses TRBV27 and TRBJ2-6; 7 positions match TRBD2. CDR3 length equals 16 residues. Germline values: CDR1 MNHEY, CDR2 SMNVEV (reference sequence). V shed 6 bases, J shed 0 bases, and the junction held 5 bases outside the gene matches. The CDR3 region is CASSGGIFSGANVLTF. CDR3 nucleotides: TGTGCCAGCAGCGGGGGGATTTTCTCTGGGGCCAACGTCCTGACTTTC.

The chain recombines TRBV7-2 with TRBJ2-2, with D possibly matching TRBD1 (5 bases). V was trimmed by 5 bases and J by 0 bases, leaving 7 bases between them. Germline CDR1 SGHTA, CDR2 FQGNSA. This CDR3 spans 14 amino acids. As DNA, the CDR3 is TGTGCCAGCAGCCCGGACACGAACACCGGGGAGCTGTTTTTT. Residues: CASSPDTNTGELFF.

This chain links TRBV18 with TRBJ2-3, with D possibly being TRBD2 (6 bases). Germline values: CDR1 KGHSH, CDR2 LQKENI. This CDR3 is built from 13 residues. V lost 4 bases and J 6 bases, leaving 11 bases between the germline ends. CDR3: CASSLTRGDTQYF. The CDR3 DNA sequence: TGTGCCAGCTCACTAACACGGGGGGATACGCAGTATTTT.

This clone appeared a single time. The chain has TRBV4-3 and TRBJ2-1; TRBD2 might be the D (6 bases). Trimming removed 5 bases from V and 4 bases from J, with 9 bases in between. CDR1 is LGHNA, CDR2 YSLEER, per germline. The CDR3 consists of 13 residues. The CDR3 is CASSSGLYNEQFF. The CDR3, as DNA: TGCGCCAGCAGCTCGGGACTTTACAATGAGCAGTTCTTC.

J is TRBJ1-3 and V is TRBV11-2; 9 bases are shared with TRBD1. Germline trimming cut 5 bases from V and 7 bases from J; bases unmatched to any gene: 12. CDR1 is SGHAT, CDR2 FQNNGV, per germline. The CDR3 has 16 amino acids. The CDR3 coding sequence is TGTGCCAGCAGCCCCGCTGGGACAGGGAAGGGCAACACCATATATTTT. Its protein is CASSPAGTGKGNTIYF.

Written as DNA, the CDR3 is TGCGCCAGCAGCGGGACTAGCGGGCAAGAGACCCAGTACTTC. Amino acids: CASSGTSGQETQYF. The rearrangement joins TRBV5-1 to TRBJ2-5, with 12 bases that match TRBD2. With V trimmed by 4 bases and J by 2 bases, 0 bases remained unmatched. Germline V gene lookup returns CDR1 SGHRS and CDR2 YFSETQ. This CDR3 has 14 residues.

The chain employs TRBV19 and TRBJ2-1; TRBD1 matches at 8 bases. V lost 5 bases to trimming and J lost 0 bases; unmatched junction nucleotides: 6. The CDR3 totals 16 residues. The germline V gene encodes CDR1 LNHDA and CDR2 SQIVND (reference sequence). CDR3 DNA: TGTGCCAGTAGTCTCAAGGACAGGGTCTCCTACAATGAGCAGTTCTTC. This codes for CASSLKDRVSYNEQFF.

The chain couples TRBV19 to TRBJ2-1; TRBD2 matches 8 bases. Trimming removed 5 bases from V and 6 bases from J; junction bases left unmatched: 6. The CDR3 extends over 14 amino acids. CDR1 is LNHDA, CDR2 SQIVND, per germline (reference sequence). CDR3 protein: CASSLTGGGNEQFF. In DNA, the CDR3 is TGTGCCAGTAGTTTAACGGGAGGGGGCAATGAGCAGTTCTTC.

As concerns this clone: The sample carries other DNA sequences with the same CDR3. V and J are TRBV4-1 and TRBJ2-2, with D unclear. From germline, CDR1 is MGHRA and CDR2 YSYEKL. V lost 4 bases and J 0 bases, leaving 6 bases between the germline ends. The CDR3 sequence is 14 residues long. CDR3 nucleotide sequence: TGCGCCAGCAGCCGTCAGGCGAACACCGGGGAGCTGTTTTTT. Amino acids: CASSRQANTGELFF.